One and the same sample provided the 6 T cell receptor beta chains below, sequenced in a study of T cell repertoires in cytomegalovirus infection. TCRdb reanalysed the reads using MiXCR and keeps one entry per CDR3 protein. The sample has 150,000 or so distinct CDR3 sequences; approximately 5.9% are singletons. The sample taken for sequencing was PBMCs. Source of these receptors: a human donor in good health (CMV status not recorded). Some clones in this sample may be carry-over from other donors' samples.

This clonotype was counted only a few times. This chain links TRBV2 with TRBJ1-5; perhaps TRBD1 as D (5 bases). The germline gives CDR1 SNHLY, CDR2 FYNNEI. CDR3 size: 16 residues. V lost 4 bases to trimming and J lost 0 bases, with 13 bases between them. CDR3 nucleotide sequence: TGTGCCAGCAGTGCGACAGCCCTTTATAGCAATCAGCCCCAGCATTTT. Its translation is CASSATALYSNQPQHF. The variable domain in full, completed from reference TRBV2 and TRBJ1-5, reads EPEVTQTPSHQVTQMGQEVILRCVPISNHLYFYWYRQILGQKVEFLVSFYNNEISEKSEIFDDQFSVERPDGSNFTLKIRSTKLEDSAMYFCASSATALYSNQPQHFGDGTRLSIL.

This chain links TRBV5-1 with TRBJ1-5, with a weak D call TRBD1 (6 bases). This CDR3 has 17 amino acids. The V gene's germline CDR1 is SGHRS and CDR2 YFSETQ. The V end lost 2 bases, the J end lost 5 bases, and 20 bases lay between the germline ends. The CDR3 loop reads CASSFPQGLGKYQPQHF. The DNA of the CDR3 is TGCGCCAGCAGCTTTCCACAGGGACTGGGGAAATATCAGCCCCAGCATTTT.

The gene calls are TRBV18 and TRBJ2-2; possibly TRBD1 or TRBD2 for D (5 bases each). Germline V gene sequence: CDR1 KGHSH, CDR2 LQKENI. The CDR3 consists of 16 residues. V shed 4 bases and J shed 1 base, with 13 bases lying between them. The CDR3 loop reads CASSRVRGVNTGELFF. In nucleotides, the CDR3 is TGTGCCAGCTCACGAGTTAGGGGAGTGAACACCGGGGAGCTGTTTTTT. Drawing the rest from reference TRBV18 and TRBJ2-2, the complete variable domain is NAGVMQNPRHLVRRRGQEARLRCSPMKGHSHVYWYRQLPEEGLKFMVYLQKENIIDESGMPKERFSAEFPKEGPSILRIQQVVRGDSAAYFCASSRVRGVNTGELFFGEGSRLTVL.

This clonotype occurred many times. The chain has TRBV19 and TRBJ1-5; D is possibly TRBD1 (5 bases). Trimming pared 11 bases from V and 0 bases from J, leaving 11 bases between. The CDR3 totals 13 residues. The germline CDR1 and CDR2 sequences are LNHDA and SQIVND (reference sequence). The CDR3, as DNA: TGTGCCTCCAGGGAATATAGCAATCAGCCCCAGCATTTT. Its translation: CASREYSNQPQHF. Based on the CDR3 plus reference TRBV19 and TRBJ1-5, the full variable domain is DGGITQSPKYLFRKEGQNVTLSCEQNLNHDAMYWYRQDPGQGLRLIYYSQIVNDFQKGDIAEGYSVSREKKESFPLTVTSAQKNPTAFYLCASREYSNQPQHFGDGTRLSIL.

This chain connects TRBV28 to TRBJ2-7, with 8 bases matching TRBD2. The CDR3 totals 15 residues. Germline loops: CDR1 MDHEN, CDR2 SYDVKM. V was clipped by 1 base and J by 7 bases; unmatched bases: 9. The CDR3 reads CASSLSPAGEVEQYF. The CDR3 DNA reads TGTGCCAGCAGTTTATCCCCAGCGGGGGAGGTGGAGCAGTACTTC. Full variable domain (rest looked up from reference TRBV28 and TRBJ2-7): DVKVTQSSRYLVKRTGEKVFLECVQDMDHENMFWYRQDPGLGLRLIYFSYDVKMKEKGDIPEGYSVSREKKERFSLILESASTNQTSMYLCASSLSPAGEVEQYFGPGTRLTVT.

The table lists this clonotype with many counts. The rearrangement joins TRBV7-6 to TRBJ1-2, with D uncertain. CDR3 length: 14 residues. Germline-derived CDR1 and CDR2 are SGHVS and FNYEAQ. V lost 1 base and J lost 4, with 10 bases in between. The CDR3 coding sequence is TGTGCCAGCAGCTTAGATGCCCTGGGCTATGGCTACACCTTC. Translated: CASSLDALGYGYTF. Together with reference TRBV7-6 and TRBJ1-2, the CDR3 gives the full variable domain: GAGVSQSPRYKVTKRGQDVALRCDPISGHVSLYWYRQALGQGPEFLTYFNYEAQQDKSGLPNDRFSAERPEGSISTLTIQRTEQRDSAMYRCASSLDALGYGYTFGSGTRLTVV.